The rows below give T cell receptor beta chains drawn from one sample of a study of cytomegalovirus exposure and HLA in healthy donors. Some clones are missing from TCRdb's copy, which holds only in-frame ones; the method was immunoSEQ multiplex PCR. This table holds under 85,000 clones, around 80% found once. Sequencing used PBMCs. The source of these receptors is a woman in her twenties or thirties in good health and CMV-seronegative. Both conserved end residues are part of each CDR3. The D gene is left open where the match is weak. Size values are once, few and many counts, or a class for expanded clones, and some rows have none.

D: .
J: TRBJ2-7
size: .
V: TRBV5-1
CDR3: CASSLAGSYEQYF
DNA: TGCGCCAGCAGCTTGGCCGGGAGCTACGAGCAGTACTTC

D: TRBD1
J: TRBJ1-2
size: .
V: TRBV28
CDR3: CASSSGGENYGYTF
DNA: TGTGCCAGCAGCTCAGGGGGCGAGAACTATGGCTACACCTTC

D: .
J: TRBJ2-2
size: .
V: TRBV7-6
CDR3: CASSGPGAANTGELFF
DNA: TGTGCCAGCAGCGGCCCTGGGGCAGCGAACACCGGGGAGCTGTTTTTT

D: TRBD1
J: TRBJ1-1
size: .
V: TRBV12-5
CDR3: CASGDRGRWNTEAFF
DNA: TGTGCTAGTGGGGACAGGGGACGCTGGAACACTGAAGCTTTCTTT

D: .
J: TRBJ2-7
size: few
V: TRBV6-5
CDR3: CASRSGTKHEQYF
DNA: TGTGCCAGCAGGTCCGGGACAAAGCACGAGCAGTACTTC

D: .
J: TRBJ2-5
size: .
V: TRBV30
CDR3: CAWSPPGSKTQYF
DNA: TGTGCCTGGAGTCCCCCGGGGTCCAAGACCCAGTACTTC

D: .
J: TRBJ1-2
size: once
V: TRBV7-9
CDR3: CASSLRRAFDGYTF
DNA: TGTGCCAGCAGCTTGAGGAGGGCATTTGATGGCTACACCTTC

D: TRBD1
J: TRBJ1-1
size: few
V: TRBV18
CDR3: CASARDRFTEAFF
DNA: TGTGCCAGCGCCCGGGACAGGTTCACTGAAGCTTTCTTT

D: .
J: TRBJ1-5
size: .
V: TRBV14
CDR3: CASSQSGSNQPQHF
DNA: TGTGCCAGCAGCCAGAGCGGGTCCAATCAGCCCCAGCATTTT

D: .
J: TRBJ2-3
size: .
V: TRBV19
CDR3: CASRSSGSDTQYF
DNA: TGTGCCAGTAGGTCTAGTGGATCAGATACGCAGTATTTT

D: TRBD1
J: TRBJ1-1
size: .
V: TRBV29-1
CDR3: CSVLDRVGRGEAFF
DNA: TGCAGCGTATTGGACAGGGTAGGAAGGGGTGAAGCTTTCTTT

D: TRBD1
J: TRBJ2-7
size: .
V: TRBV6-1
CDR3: CASRGTGGSYEQYF
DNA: TGTGCCAGCAGGGGGACAGGAGGTTCCTACGAGCAGTACTTC

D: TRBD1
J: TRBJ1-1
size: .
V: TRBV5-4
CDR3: CASSRTQGRTEAFF
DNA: TGTGCCAGCAGCCGCACACAGGGGAGAACTGAAGCTTTCTTT

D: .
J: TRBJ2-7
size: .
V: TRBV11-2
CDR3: CASSLVGGQAYEQYF
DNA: TGTGCCAGCAGCTTAGTGGGAGGACAGGCCTACGAGCAGTACTTC

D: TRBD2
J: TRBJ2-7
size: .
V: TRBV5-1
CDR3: CASSLDGLAGSTYEQYF
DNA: TGCGCCAGCAGCTTGGATGGGCTAGCGGGATCGACCTACGAGCAGTACTTC

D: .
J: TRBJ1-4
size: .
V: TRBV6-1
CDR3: CASSEADSIHEKLFF
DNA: TGTGCCAGCAGTGAAGCGGACAGTATCCATGAAAAACTGTTTTTT

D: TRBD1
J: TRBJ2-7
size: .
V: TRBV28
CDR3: CASSPPGQDHYEQYF
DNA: TGTGCCAGCAGTCCCCCGGGACAGGACCACTACGAGCAGTACTTC

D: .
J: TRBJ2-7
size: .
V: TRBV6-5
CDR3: CASSYGRGSSYEQYF
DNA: TGTGCCAGCAGTTACGGGAGGGGGAGCTCCTACGAGCAGTACTTC

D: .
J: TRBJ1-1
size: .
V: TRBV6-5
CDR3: CASSLTENTEAFF
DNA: TGTGCCAGCAGCCTAACAGAGAACACTGAAGCTTTCTTT

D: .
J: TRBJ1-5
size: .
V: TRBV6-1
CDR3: CASSWQGGNQPQHF
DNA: TGTGCCAGCAGTTGGCAGGGTGGCAATCAGCCCCAGCATTTT

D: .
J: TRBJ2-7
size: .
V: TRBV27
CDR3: CACRSGSALEQYF
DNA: TGTGCCTGTCGCTCAGGTTCAGCCCTCGAGCAGTACTTC

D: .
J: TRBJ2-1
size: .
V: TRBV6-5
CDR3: CASSPIRGGNEQFF
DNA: TGTGCCAGCAGCCCCATAAGGGGGGGCAATGAGCAGTTCTTC

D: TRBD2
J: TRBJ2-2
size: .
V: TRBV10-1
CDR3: CASSLAGGPGELFF
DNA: TGCGCCAGTTCCCTAGCGGGGGGCCCCGGGGAGCTGTTTTTT

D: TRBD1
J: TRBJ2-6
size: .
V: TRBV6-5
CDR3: CASSYSITGQGGILTF
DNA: TGTGCCAGCAGTTACTCGATAACTGGACAGGGGGGAATCCTGACTTTC

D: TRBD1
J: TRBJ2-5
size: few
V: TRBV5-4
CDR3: CASSPNRQGQETQYF
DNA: TGTGCCAGCAGCCCTAACCGACAGGGCCAAGAGACCCAGTACTTC

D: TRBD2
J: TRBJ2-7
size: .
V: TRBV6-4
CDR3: CASSAASGTKQYF
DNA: TGTGCCAGCAGTGCGGCTAGCGGGACGAAGCAGTACTTC

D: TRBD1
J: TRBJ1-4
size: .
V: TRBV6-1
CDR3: CASSEGQGNEKLFF
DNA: TGTGCCAGCAGTGAGGGACAGGGGAATGAAAAACTGTTTTTT

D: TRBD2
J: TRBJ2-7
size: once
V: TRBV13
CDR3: CASRFAGGAYEQYF
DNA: TGTGCCAGCAGATTCGCGGGAGGGGCCTACGAGCAGTACTTC

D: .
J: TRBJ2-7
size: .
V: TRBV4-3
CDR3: CASSQDQRGSDEQYF
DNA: TGCGCCAGCAGCCAAGATCAACGGGGGAGCGACGAGCAGTACTTC

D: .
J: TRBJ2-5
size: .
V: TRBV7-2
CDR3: CASSFGGGGQETQYF
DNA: TGTGCCAGCAGCTTCGGGGGAGGGGGACAAGAGACCCAGTACTTC

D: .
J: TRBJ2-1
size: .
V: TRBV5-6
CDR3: CASSLWGGLVF
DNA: TGTGCCAGCAGCTTGTGGGGCGGCCTAGTCTTC

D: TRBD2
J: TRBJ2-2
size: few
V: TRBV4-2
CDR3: CASSLLAGDTGELFF
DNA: TGTGCCAGCAGCCTACTAGCGGGGGACACCGGGGAGCTGTTTTTT

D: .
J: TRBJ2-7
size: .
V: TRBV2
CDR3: CAIKEERVSYEQYF
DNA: TGTGCCATCAAAGAGGAGCGGGTATCCTACGAGCAGTACTTC

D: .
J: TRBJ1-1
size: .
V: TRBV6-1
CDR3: CASSEEGGRRTEAFF
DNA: TGTGCCAGCAGTGAAGAGGGGGGGCGGAGGACTGAAGCTTTCTTT

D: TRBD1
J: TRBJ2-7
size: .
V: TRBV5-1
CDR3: CASSSQDRAYEQYF
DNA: TGCGCCAGCAGCTCGCAGGACAGGGCCTACGAGCAGTACTTC